These 21 T cell receptor beta chains were sequenced from one sample in a study of spatial heterogeneity in lung cancer. Time point here: sample taken at primary tumor resection. Each CDR3 protein is one row after TCRdb ran MiXCR on the 5' RACE reads. The data contain about 2,500 distinct CDR3 sequences, 5.5% to 6% of them singletons. Their target antigens are unknown. Study results and limitations: Counts of expanded alpha and beta TCRs within tumors tracked the tumor nonsynonymous mutation count.

Sequencing was performed on lung tumor tissue, taken at surgery. Receptor source: a male donor with early-stage non-small cell lung cancer.

This clonotype was seen repeatedly, ten times or more. The chain carries TRBV6-2 or TRBV6-3 and TRBJ2-1; D might be TRBD2 (6 bases). Germline V lookup: CDR1 MNHEY, CDR2 SVGEGT. The CDR3 has 15 amino acids. V was clipped by 2 bases and J by 4 bases, with 12 bases between them. CDR3 loop: CASSYKGLGYNEQFF. The DNA for the CDR3 is TGTGCCAGCAGTTACAAGGGACTGGGTTACAATGAGCAGTTCTTC.

This clonotype was seen only a few times. The chain recombines TRBV7-3 with TRBJ2-1, with 12 bases that match TRBD2. Looked up from germline, CDR1 is SGHTA and CDR2 is FQGTGA. The trim removed 5 bases at V and 8 bases at J, leaving 7 bases unmatched. CDR3 length: 15 residues. The CDR3 protein is CASSPTSGSSYEQFF. CDR3 bases: TGTGCCAGCAGCCCGACTAGCGGGAGTAGTTATGAGCAGTTCTTC.

This clonotype was observed many times. The genes are TRBV4-2 and TRBJ2-6; 11 nucleotides agree with TRBD2. Germline V gene sequence: CDR1 LGHNA, CDR2 YNFKEQ. With 3 bases clipped from V and 2 bases from J, the junction kept 6 bases outside the gene matches. This CDR3 is built from 18 residues. CDR3 bases: TGTGCCAGCAGCCACGGGACTAGCGGAAAACCTGGGGCCAACGTCCTGACTTTC. Translating it yields CASSHGTSGKPGANVLTF.

This clonotype was observed many times. This chain links TRBV2 with TRBJ2-1; tentatively, D is TRBD2 (5 bases). V shed 4 bases and J shed 4 bases, with 11 bases lying between them. CDR1 is SNHLY and CDR2 is FYNNEI in the germline V gene. CDR3 length equals 14 residues. The CDR3 DNA follows: TGTGCCAGCAGTGTCGGGGATACGTACAATGAGCAGTTCTTC. Translated, it gives CASSVGDTYNEQFF.

This clonotype showed up many times. This chain links TRBV7-3 with TRBJ2-1; a possible D gene is TRBD2 (5 bases). Germline V lookup: CDR1 SGHTA, CDR2 FQGTGA. Deletions cut 3 bases from V and 10 bases from J, with 13 bases between. The CDR3 has 13 residues. The CDR3 here is CASSLGALREQFF. For the CDR3, the DNA is TGTGCCAGCAGCTTGGGAGCCCTAAGGGAGCAGTTCTTC.

In this sample, this clonotype turned up a few times. The chain joins TRBV28 to TRBJ2-5; D gene uncertain. Germline CDR1 and CDR2: MDHEN and SYDVKM. V was shortened by 5 bases and J by 3 bases, with 4 bases between the two germline ends. The CDR3 has 11 residues. The CDR3 nucleotides are TGTGCCAGCAGTCGAGAAGAGACCCAGTACTTC. Translated, it gives CASSREETQYF.

Ten or more counts support this clonotype. This chain connects TRBV7-2 to TRBJ2-7; D remains unclear. Trimming left V 1 base short and J 3 bases short, with 13 bases between. Germline V lookup: CDR1 SGHTA, CDR2 FQGNSA. The CDR3 sequence is 15 residues long. The CDR3 DNA reads as TGTGCCAGCAGCTTAGACCTTGACCGGGTCTACGAGCAGTACTTC. This translates into CASSLDLDRVYEQYF.

This clonotype is labeled as medium-sized. The CDR3: CASSTGSSGANVLTF. CDR3 nucleotides: TGCGCCAGCAGCACAGGGAGCTCTGGGGCCAACGTCCTGACTTTC. The gene calls are TRBV5-1 and TRBJ2-6; a possible D gene is TRBD1 (6 bases). The CDR3 consists of 15 residues. Trimming stripped 4 bases from V and 0 bases from J, with 8 bases between. The V gene's germline CDR1 is SGHRS and CDR2 YFSETQ.

This clonotype is medium-sized by share. This rearrangement joins TRBV5-1 to TRBJ2-1, with D tentatively TRBD2 (6 bases). The CDR3 is 15 amino acids. CDR1 and CDR2 (germline): SGHRS, YFSETQ. Trimming pared 8 bases from V and 0 bases from J, leaving 15 bases between. The CDR3 DNA reads TGCGCCAGTCACACCCCGGGGGACTCCTACAATGAGCAGTTCTTC. Translated, it gives CASHTPGDSYNEQFF.

This clonotype is medium-sized by share. The rearrangement uses TRBV7-2 and TRBJ2-2; no clear D. This CDR3 is built from 15 residues. The V and J ends lost 1 base and 1 base respectively, with 7 bases between them. Germline CDR1 SGHTA, CDR2 FQGNSA. DNA of the CDR3: TGTGCCAGCAGCTTAGGTTTAGGGAACACCGGGGAGCTGTTTTTT. Translation gives CASSLGLGNTGELFF.

This clonotype came up many times. J is TRBJ2-7 and V is TRBV6-2 or TRBV6-3; 9 bases match TRBD2. V trimming: 6 bases; J trimming: 6 bases; junction bases outside the gene matches: 12. The V gene's germline CDR1 is MNHEY and CDR2 SVGEGT. The CDR3 spans 15 residues. The CDR3 reads CASRPGPGLAREQYF. Written as DNA, the CDR3 is TGTGCCAGCAGGCCGGGTCCGGGACTAGCCCGCGAGCAGTACTTC.

This clonotype was observed many times. The gene calls are TRBV18 and TRBJ1-1; 8 bases agree with TRBD1. The CDR3 runs to 16 residues. J gave up 2 bases and V 2 bases, and 7 bases lay outside the gene matches. CDR1 and CDR2 from the germline V gene are KGHSH and LQKENI. In DNA, the CDR3 is TGTGCCAGCTCACCAGTAACAGGGGGTATCAACACTGAAGCTTTCTTT. Amino acids: CASSPVTGGINTEAFF.

This clonotype is medium-sized (0.01 to 0.1%) within its sample. J is TRBJ2-7 and V is TRBV20-1, with D possibly TRBD2 on 6 matching bases. V lost 5 bases and J lost 0, with 14 bases in between. Germline CDR1 is DFQATT and CDR2 is SNEGSKA (reference sequence). The CDR3 spans 14 residues. The CDR3 region is CSALGTGSSYEQYF. DNA of the CDR3: TGCAGTGCTCTAGGGACTGGGAGCTCCTACGAGCAGTACTTC.

This clonotype is deemed medium-sized. The genes are TRBV24-1 and TRBJ2-1, with 15 nucleotides matching TRBD2. Germline trimming cut 2 bases from V and 8 bases from J; bases unmatched to any gene: 6. Looked up from germline, CDR1 is KGHDR and CDR2 is SFDVKD. CDR3 length: 17 amino acids. The chain's CDR3 is CATSDSGTSGRLDEQFF. CDR3 DNA: TGTGCCACCAGTGATTCCGGGACTAGCGGGAGGTTAGATGAGCAGTTCTTC.

By proportion, this clonotype is medium-sized. This chain uses TRBV10-2 with TRBJ2-5; no clear D. V was pared by 2 bases and J by 4 bases, with 8 bases between. CDR3 length equals 13 residues. Germline values: CDR1 WSHSY, CDR2 SAAADI. In DNA, the CDR3 is TGCGCCAGCAGTGAGCAGGAGCCAGAGACCCAGTACTTC. This gives the protein CASSEQEPETQYF.

This clonotype qualifies as medium-sized. The chain has TRBV12-3 or TRBV12-4 and TRBJ1-4; TRBD1 is a possible D gene (5 bases). This CDR3 region has 14 residues. Trimming left V 5 bases short and J 8 bases short, with 15 bases between. DNA of the CDR3: TGTGCCAGCAGTATCCAAGGGGTTAGGGAAAAACTGTTTTTT. It translates to CASSIQGVREKLFF.

Judged by abundance, this clonotype is medium-sized (0.01 to 0.1%). This chain connects TRBV20-1 to TRBJ1-2; tentatively, D is TRBD1 (5 bases). The V gene's germline CDR1 is DFQATT and CDR2 SNEGSKA (reference sequence). The germline V and J ends were trimmed by 6 bases and 1 base, with 15 bases remaining between them. The CDR3 covers 14 residues. The DNA of the CDR3 is TGCAGTGCCAGGGAGCCGGGGCTTAACTATGGCTACACCTTC. Translation: CSAREPGLNYGYTF.

Within the sample, this clonotype is medium-sized. The chain is built from TRBV12-3 or TRBV12-4 and TRBJ1-6; D unresolved. The CDR3 extends over 12 amino acids. Deletions cut 6 bases from V and 8 bases from J, with 8 bases between. The CDR3 region has the DNA TGTGCCAGCAGCTCCTTGGATTCACCCCTCCACTTT. Its protein product is CASSSLDSPLHF.

This clonotype was recorded at least ten times. The V gene is TRBV5-1, the J gene TRBJ2-7; weak D call: TRBD2 (6 bases). CDR3 length: 12 amino acids. The V and J ends lost 4 bases and 6 bases respectively, with 11 bases between them. CDR1 is SGHRS and CDR2 is YFSETQ in the germline V gene. The CDR3 reads CASSPTGVEQYF. For the CDR3, the DNA is TGCGCCAGCAGCCCGACGGGGGTCGAGCAGTACTTC.

This clonotype is categorized as medium-sized. CDR3 amino acids: CASRRPGTNEKLFF. The CDR3 DNA follows: TGTGCCAGCAGAAGGCCAGGGACGAATGAAAAACTGTTTTTT. This chain links TRBV11-2 with TRBJ1-4, with D tentatively TRBD1 (5 bases). Trimming removed 6 bases at V and 5 bases at J, with 13 bases between. The CDR3 totals 14 residues. CDR1 is SGHAT and CDR2 is FQNNGV in the germline V gene.

V is TRBV20-1 and J is TRBJ2-1, with TRBD2 matching 11 bases. Germline loops: CDR1 DFQATT, CDR2 SNEGSKA (reference sequence). After removal of 4 bases from V and 3 bases from J, the junction contained 2 bases not matched to a gene. The CDR3 loop spans 14 amino acids. CDR3 nucleotide sequence: TGCAGTGCTACCCTAGCGGGGGGCTACAATGAGCAGTTCTTC. Its translation is CSATLAGGYNEQFF.